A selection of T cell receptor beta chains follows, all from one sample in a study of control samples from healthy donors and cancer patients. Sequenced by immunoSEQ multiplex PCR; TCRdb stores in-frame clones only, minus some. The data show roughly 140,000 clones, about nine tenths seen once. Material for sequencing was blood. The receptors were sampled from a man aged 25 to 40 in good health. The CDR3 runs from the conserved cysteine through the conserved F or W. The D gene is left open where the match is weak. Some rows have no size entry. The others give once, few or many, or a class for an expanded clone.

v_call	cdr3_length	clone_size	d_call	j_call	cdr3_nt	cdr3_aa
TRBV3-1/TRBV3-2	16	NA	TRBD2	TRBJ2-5	TGTGCCAGCAGCCCATTTACTAGCGGGGGGTACGAGACCCAGTACTTC	CASSPFTSGGYETQYF
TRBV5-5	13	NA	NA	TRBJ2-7	TGTGCCAGCAGCTTGTATCCCCAAAACGAGCAGTACTTC	CASSLYPQNEQYF
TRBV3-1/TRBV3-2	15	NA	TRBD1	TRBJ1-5	TGTGCCAGCAGCCAAGGGGCAGGGGGCGGGCAGCCCCAGCATTTT	CASSQGAGGGQPQHF
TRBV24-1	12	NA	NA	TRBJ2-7	TGTGCCACCAGTGAGGGTACCTACGAGCAGTACTTC	CATSEGTYEQYF
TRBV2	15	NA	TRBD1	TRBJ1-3	TGTGCCAGCGGGGGACAGGGGGCAACGAGAAACACCATATATTTT	CASGGQGATRNTIYF
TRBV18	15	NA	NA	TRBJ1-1	TGTGCCAGCTCACCACCGATGAAACCAAACACTGAAGCTTTCTTT	CASSPPMKPNTEAFF
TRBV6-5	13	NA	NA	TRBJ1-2	TGTGCCAGCAGTTACTCCCGGGACTATGGCTACACCTTC	CASSYSRDYGYTF
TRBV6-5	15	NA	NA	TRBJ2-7	TGTGCCAGCAGTCCATCCGGGACGGGAGCCTACGTGCAGTACTTC	CASSPSGTGAYVQYF
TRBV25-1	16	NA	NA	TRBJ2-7	TGTGCCAGCAGTGCCTCCAGGAGCGGGCGGCTCTACGAGCAGTACTTC	CASSASRSGRLYEQYF
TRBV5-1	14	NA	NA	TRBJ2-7	TGCGCCAGCTCCTGGGACGGTGGATCCTACGAGCAGTACTTC	CASSWDGGSYEQYF
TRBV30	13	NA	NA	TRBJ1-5	TGTGCCTGGAGTCGCTCAGGGGATCAGCCCCAGCATTTT	CAWSRSGDQPQHF
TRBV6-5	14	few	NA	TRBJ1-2	TGTGCCAGCAGAGACGGGGGGACCCATTATGGCTACACCTTC	CASRDGGTHYGYTF
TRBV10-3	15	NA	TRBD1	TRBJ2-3	TGTGCCATCAGCGAGGGACAGGGGCATGCTGATACGCAGTATTTT	CAISEGQGHADTQYF
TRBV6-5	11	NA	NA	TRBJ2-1	TGTGCCAGCGGGAACGCCAATGAGCAGTTCTTC	CASGNANEQFF
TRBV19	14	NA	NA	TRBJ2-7	TGTGCCAGTATAGCGGCAAACGCTGGTTACGAGCAGTACTTC	CASIAANAGYEQYF
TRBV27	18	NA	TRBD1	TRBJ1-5	TGTGCCAGCAATCCGGGACAGGGAACGGGGTTTAGCAATCAGCCCCAGCATTTT	CASNPGQGTGFSNQPQHF
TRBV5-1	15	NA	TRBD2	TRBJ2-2	TGCGCCAGCAAGACTAGCGGGGGGTCCACCGGGGAGCTGTTTTTT	CASKTSGGSTGELFF
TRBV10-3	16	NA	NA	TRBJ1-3	TGTGCCATCAGTGAGTCGGTTGCACGTTCTGGAAACACCATATATTTT	CAISESVARSGNTIYF
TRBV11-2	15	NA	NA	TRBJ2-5	TGTGCCAGCAGCTTCGTTGGGGGGGGCCAACAGACCCAGTACTTC	CASSFVGGGQQTQYF
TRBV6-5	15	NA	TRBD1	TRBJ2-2	TGTGCCAGCAGCCGGGACAGGGAACCACCCGGGGAGCTGTTTTTT	CASSRDREPPGELFF
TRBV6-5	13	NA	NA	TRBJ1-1	TGTGCCAGCAGGAGAGCTACCAACACTGAAGCTTTCTTT	CASRRATNTEAFF
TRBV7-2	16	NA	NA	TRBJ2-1	TGTGCCAGCAGCTTTACAGGGCCGAGCTCCTACAATGAGCAGTTCTTC	CASSFTGPSSYNEQFF
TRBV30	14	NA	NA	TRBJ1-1	TGTGCCTGGAGCAGATCACAGGGATCATCTGAAGCTTTCTTT	CAWSRSQGSSEAFF
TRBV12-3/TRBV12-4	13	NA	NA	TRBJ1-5	TGTGCCAGCAGTCCGGGCAGCAATCAGCCCCAGCATTTT	CASSPGSNQPQHF
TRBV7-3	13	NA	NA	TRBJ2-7	TGTGCCAGCAGCTTAGCGGCAGGCTACGAGCAGTACTTC	CASSLAAGYEQYF
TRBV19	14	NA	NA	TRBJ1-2	TGTGCCAGTAGTATTAGCTGGGGCGACTATGGCTACACCTTC	CASSISWGDYGYTF
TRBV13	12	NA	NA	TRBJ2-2	TGTGCCAGCAGCTTAGGGGCCGGGGAGCTGTTTTTT	CASSLGAGELFF
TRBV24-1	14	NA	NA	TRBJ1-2	TGTGCCACCAGTGTCCGAGGGGGGTCGGATGGCTACACCTTC	CATSVRGGSDGYTF
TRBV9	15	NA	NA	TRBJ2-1	TGTGCCAGCAGCACAGCTAAAAGCTCCTACAATGAGCAGTTCTTC	CASSTAKSSYNEQFF
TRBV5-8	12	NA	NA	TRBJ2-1	TGTGCCAGTAAACTCTACTACAATGAGCAGTTCTTC	CASKLYYNEQFF
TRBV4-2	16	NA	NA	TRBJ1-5	TGTGCCAGCAGCCAAGTCGAATTCGGGGCGGATCAGCCCCAGCATTTT	CASSQVEFGADQPQHF
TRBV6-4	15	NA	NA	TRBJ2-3	TGTGCCAGCAGTGACTCTGCCGGGAGCTCAGATACGCAGTATTTT	CASSDSAGSSDTQYF
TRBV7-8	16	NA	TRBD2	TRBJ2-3	TGTGCCAGCAGGGAACTAGCGGGAGGGGGTCTAAGGGCGCAGTATTTT	CASRELAGGGLRAQYF
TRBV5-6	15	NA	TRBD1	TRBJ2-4	TGTGCCAGCAGCCCGGAGGAGGGACAGGGAAACATTCAGTACTTC	CASSPEEGQGNIQYF
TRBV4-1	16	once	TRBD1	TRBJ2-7	TGCGCCAGCAGCCAGGGACCGGGACAGGGTTCCTACGAGCAGTACTTC	CASSQGPGQGSYEQYF
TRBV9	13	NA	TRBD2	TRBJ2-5	TGTGCCAGCAGCGTAGGGACTAGCGAGACCCAGTACTTC	CASSVGTSETQYF
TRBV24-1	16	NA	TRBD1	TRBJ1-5	TGTGCCACCAGTGACTCTACAGGGGTCCACAATCAGCCCCAGCATTTT	CATSDSTGVHNQPQHF
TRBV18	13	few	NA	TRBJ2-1	TGTGCCAGCTCACCACTTGGGGACAATGAGCAGTTCTTC	CASSPLGDNEQFF
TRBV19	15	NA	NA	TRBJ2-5	TGTGCCAGTAGTTTCCGACAAGGCCTCCAGGAGACCCAGTACTTC	CASSFRQGLQETQYF
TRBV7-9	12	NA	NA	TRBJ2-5	TGTGCCAGCAGCTTAGAGGAAGAGACCCAGTACTTC	CASSLEEETQYF
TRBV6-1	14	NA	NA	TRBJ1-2	TGTGCCAGCAGTGAGGATCTGGGGGGCGGGGGCTACACCTTC	CASSEDLGGGGYTF
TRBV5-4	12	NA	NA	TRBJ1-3	TGTGCCAGCAGTTTCGGGGGACTCGGGGCGTATTTT	CASSFGGLGAYF
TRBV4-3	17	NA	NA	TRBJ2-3	TGCGCCAGCAGCCAAGATTTTGGAGGTCGGGCCACAGATACGCAGTATTTT	CASSQDFGGRATDTQYF
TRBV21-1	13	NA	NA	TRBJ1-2	TGTGCCAGCAGAGACCGGGACAGAAAAGCCTACACCTTC	CASRDRDRKAYTF
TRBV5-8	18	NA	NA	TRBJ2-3	TGTGCCAGCAGCTTGGGCACCTGGGGTTGGCGGGACATACATACGCAGTATTTT	CASSLGTWGWRDIHTQYF
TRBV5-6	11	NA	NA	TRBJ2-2	TGTGCCAGCGGGAACACCGGGGAGCTGTTTTTT	CASGNTGELFF
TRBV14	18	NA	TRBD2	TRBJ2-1	TGTGCCAGCAGCCAAGTCCTCGGGGGGGCTTGGGTCTACAATGAGCAGTTCTTC	CASSQVLGGAWVYNEQFF
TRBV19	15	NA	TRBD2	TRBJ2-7	TGTGCCAGTAGTATTGGGACTAGCGGGGAGTACGAGCAGTACTTC	CASSIGTSGEYEQYF
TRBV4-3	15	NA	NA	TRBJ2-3	TGCGCCAGCAGCCAAGATATACAGCATACAGATACGCAGTATTTT	CASSQDIQHTDTQYF
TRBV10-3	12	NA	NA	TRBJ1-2	TGTGCCATCAGTGGTCGGGACTATGGCTACACCTTC	CAISGRDYGYTF
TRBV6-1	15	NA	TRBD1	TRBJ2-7	TGTGCCAGCAGTGACCGGGACAGAAACTCCTACGAGCAGTACTTC	CASSDRDRNSYEQYF
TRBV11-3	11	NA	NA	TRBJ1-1	TGTGCCAGCAGCCGCGAATCTGAAGCTTTCTTT	CASSRESEAFF
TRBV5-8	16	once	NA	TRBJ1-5	TGTGCCAGCAGTTCACGCTCGCCGCAAAGGAATCAGCCCCAGCATTTT	CASSSRSPQRNQPQHF